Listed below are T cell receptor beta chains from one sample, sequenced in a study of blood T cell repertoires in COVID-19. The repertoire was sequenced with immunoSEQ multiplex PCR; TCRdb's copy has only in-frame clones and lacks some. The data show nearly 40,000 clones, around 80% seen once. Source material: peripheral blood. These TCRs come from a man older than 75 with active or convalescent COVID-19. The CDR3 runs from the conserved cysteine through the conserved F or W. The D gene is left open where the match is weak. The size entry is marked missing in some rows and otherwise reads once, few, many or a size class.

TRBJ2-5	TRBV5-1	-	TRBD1	CASSTTGGGETQYF	TGCGCCAGCAGTACGACAGGGGGCGGAGAGACCCAGTACTTC
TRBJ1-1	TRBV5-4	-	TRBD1	CASSLGDRASEAFF	TGTGCCAGCAGCTTGGGGGACAGGGCATCCGAAGCTTTCTTT
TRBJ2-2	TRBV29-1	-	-	CSVARGAGELFF	TGCAGCGTCGCTAGGGGCGCCGGGGAGCTGTTTTTT
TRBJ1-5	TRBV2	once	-	CASSEWGDSNQPQHF	TGTGCCAGCAGTGAATGGGGGGATAGCAATCAGCCCCAGCATTTT
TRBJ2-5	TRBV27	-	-	CASSFQGMGETQYF	TGTGCCAGCAGTTTCCAGGGTATGGGGGAGACCCAGTACTTC
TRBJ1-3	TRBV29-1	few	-	CSVGTDGNTIYF	TGCAGCGTTGGGACAGATGGAAACACCATATATTTT
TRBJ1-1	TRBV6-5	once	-	CASSYSRNTEAFF	TGTGCCAGCAGTTACTCGAGGAACACTGAAGCTTTCTTT
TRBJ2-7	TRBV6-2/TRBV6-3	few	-	CASSYGHSEAYEQYF	TGTGCCAGCAGTTACGGCCACTCGGAGGCCTACGAGCAGTACTTC
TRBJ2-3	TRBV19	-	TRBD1	CASSPQGFTDTQYF	TGTGCCAGTAGTCCACAGGGGTTCACAGATACGCAGTATTTT
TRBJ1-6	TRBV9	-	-	CASSGGQDGINSPLHF	TGTGCCAGCAGCGGGGGCCAGGACGGAATTAATTCACCCCTCCACTTT
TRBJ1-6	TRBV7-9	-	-	CASSSGGNSPLHF	TGTGCCAGCAGCAGCGGGGGTAATTCACCCCTCCACTTT
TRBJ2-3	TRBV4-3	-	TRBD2	CASSQDPTSGNTDTQYF	TGCGCCAGCAGCCAAGATCCGACTAGCGGAAACACAGATACGCAGTATTTT
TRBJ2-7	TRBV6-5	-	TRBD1	CALDRDNEQYF	TGTGCACTAGACAGGGACAACGAGCAGTACTTC
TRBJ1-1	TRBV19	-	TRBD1	CASSPMGRDRKNTEAFF	TGTGCCAGTAGTCCGATGGGTCGGGACAGAAAAAACACTGAAGCTTTCTTT
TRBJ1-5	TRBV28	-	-	CASSLWPGNQPQHF	TGTGCCAGCAGTTTATGGCCAGGAAATCAGCCCCAGCATTTT
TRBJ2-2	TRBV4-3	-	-	CASSQEPSPNTGELFF	TGCGCCAGCAGCCAAGAACCTAGCCCGAACACCGGGGAGCTGTTTTTT
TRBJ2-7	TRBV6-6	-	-	CASSRLLYEQYF	TGTGCCAGCAGCCGACTCCTCTACGAGCAGTACTTC